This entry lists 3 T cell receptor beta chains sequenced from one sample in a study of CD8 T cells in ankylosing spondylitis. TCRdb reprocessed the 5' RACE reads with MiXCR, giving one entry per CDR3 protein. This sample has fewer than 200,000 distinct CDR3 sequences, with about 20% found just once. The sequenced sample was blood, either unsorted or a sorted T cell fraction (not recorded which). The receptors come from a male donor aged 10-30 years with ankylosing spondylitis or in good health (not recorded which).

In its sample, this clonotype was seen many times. DNA for the CDR3: TGTGCCAGCAGCCGCCGGGACAGGGCTTCCTACGAGCAGTACGTC. Translated: CASSRRDRASYEQYV. The V and J genes are TRBV7-7 and TRBJ2-7, with 9 nucleotides matching TRBD1. V lost 5 bases and J lost 1; bases outside the gene matches: 6. In germline, CDR1 is SSHAT, CDR2 FNYEAQ (reference sequence). The CDR3 totals 15 residues.

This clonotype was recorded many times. The chain's CDR3 is CASSQAPDTQYF. Here the CDR3 DNA reads TGTGCCAGCAGTCAAGCTCCGGATACGCAGTATTTT. The rearrangement links TRBV12-3 or TRBV12-4 to TRBJ2-3; no firm D call. The CDR3 sequence is 12 residues long. Trimming cost V 5 bases and J 6 bases, with 9 bases left between them.

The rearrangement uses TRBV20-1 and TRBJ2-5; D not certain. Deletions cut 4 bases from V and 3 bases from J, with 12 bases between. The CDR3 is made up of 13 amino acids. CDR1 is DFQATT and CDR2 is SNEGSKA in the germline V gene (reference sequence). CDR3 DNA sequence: TGCAGTGCTACCTGGCGGAGTGAAGAGACCCAGTACTTC. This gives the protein CSATWRSEETQYF.